The sample holds a few counts of the clone carrying this T cell receptor beta chain. The sample is drawn from a study of blood T cell repertoires in COVID-19. Per the original methods: Researchers report that nucleated cell counts were estimated from reference gene primer amplification. Libraries were prepared by immunoSEQ multiplex PCR; TCRdb keeps only in-frame clonotypes and omits some of them. The V and J calls and clone size were taken over from that table, and D and trimming were inferred from the DNA. This table holds about 200,000 clones, roughly 82% found once. Per the germline V gene, CDR1 is LNHDA and CDR2 is SQIVND (reference sequence). V was cut by 7 bases and J by 3 bases, with 9 bases left in between. The CDR3 loop spans 12 amino acids.

This sequence joins TRBV19 and TRBJ1-1; TRBD1 is a possible D gene (5 bases). The TCR was taken from a middle-aged woman with acute or convalescent COVID-19. Sample: peripheral blood. CDR3 region: CASTHRHTEAFF. The CDR3 DNA is TGTGCCAGTACCCACAGGCACACTGAAGCTTTCTTT.